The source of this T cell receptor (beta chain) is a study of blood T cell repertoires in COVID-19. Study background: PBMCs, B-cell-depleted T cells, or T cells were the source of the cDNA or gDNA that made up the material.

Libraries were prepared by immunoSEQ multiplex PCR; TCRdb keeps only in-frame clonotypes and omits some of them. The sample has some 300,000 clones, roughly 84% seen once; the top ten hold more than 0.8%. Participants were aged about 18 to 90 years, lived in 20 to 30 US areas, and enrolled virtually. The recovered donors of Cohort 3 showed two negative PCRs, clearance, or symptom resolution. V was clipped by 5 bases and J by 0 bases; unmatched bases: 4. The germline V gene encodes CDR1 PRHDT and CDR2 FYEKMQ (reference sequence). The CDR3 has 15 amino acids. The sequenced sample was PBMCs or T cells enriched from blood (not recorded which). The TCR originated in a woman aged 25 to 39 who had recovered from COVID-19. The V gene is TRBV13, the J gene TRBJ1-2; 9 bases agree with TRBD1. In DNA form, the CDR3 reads TGTGCCAGCAGCATTAGACAGGGGGCTAACTATGGCTACACCTTC. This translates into CASSIRQGANYGYTF.